This T cell receptor beta chain emerged from a study of T cell changes during pregnancy in multiple sclerosis. The CDR3 extends over 14 amino acids. J gave up 3 bases and V 2 bases, and 3 bases lay outside the gene matches. CDR1 is SGDLS, CDR2 YYNGEE, per germline. Clones were sequenced by immunoSEQ multiplex PCR, and TCRdb holds only the in-frame ones, with some missing. The table includes 79,000 or so clones, around 93% detected once. The rearrangement links TRBV9 to TRBJ1-1; TRBD1 aligns across 8 bases. The TCR sequence derives from a female donor in good health, enrolled as a control in a pregnancy study. Here the sequenced sample was peripheral blood, taken in the first trimester of pregnancy. CDR3 in amino acids: CASSVLQGDTEAFF. In nucleotides, the CDR3 is TGTGCCAGCAGCGTCCTACAGGGGGACACTGAAGCTTTCTTT.